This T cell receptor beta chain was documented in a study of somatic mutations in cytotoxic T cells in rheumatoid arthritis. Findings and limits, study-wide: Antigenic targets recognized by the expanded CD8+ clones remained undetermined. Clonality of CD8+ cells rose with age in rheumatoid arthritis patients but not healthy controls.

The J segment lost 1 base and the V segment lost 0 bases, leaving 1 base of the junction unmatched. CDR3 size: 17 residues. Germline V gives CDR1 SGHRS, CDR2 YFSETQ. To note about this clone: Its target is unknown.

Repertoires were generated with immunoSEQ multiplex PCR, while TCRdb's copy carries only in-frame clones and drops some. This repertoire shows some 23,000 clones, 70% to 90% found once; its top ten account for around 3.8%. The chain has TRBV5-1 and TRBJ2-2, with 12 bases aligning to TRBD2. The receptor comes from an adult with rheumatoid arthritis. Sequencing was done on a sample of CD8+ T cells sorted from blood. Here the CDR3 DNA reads TGCGCCAGCAGCTTGGTGACTAGCGGGAGGAACACCGGGGAGCTGTTTTTT. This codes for CASSLVTSGRNTGELFF.